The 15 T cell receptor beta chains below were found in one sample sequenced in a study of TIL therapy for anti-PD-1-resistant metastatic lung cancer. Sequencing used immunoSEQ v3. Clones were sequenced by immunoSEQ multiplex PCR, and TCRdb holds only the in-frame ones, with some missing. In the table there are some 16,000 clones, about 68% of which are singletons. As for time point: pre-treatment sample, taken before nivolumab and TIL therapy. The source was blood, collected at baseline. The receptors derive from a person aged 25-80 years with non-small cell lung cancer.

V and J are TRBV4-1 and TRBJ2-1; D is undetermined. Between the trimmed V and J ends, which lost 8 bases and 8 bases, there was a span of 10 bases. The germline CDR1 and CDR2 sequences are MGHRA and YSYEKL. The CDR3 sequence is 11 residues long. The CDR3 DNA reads TGCGCCAGCCCGACCTCGGATGAGCAGTTCTTC. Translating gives CASPTSDEQFF.

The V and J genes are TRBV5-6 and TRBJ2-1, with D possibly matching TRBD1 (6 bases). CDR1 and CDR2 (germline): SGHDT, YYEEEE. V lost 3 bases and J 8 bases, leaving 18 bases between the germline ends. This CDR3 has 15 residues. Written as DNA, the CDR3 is TGTGCCAGCAGCTACCTTACAGGGTCGAGGGATGAGCAGTTCTTC. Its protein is CASSYLTGSRDEQFF.

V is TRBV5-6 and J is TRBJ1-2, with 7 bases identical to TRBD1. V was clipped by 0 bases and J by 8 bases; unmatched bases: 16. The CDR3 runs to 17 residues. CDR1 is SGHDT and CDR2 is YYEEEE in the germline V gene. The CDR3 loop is CASSLAGQGGRLRGYTF. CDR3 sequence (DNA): TGTGCCAGCAGCTTGGCCGGGCAGGGGGGCCGATTGAGGGGCTACACCTTC.

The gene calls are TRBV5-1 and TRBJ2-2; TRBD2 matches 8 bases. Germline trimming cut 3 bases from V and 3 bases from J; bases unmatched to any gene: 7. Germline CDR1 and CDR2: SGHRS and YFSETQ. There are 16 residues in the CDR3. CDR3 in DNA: TGCGCCAGCAGCTGGACCGGGGGGGCGCACACCGGGGAGCTGTTTTTT. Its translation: CASSWTGGAHTGELFF.

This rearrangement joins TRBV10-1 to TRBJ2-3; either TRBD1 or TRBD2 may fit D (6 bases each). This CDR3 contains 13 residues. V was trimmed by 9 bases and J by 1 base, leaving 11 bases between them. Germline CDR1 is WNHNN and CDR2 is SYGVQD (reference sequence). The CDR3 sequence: CAREGGRTDTQYF. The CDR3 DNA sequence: TGCGCCAGGGAGGGGGGCCGCACAGATACGCAGTATTTT.

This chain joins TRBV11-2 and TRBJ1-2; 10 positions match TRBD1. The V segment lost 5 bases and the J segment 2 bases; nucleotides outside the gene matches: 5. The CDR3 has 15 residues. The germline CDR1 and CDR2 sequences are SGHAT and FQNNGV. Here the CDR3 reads CASSLRGQGNYGYTF. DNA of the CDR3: TGTGCCAGCAGCCTAAGGGGACAGGGGAACTATGGCTACACCTTC.

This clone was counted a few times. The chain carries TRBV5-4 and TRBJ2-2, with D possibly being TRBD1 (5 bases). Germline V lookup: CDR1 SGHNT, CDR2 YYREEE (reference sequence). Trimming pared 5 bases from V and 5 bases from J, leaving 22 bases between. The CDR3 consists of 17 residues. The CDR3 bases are TGTGCCAGCAGATTTGACAGTCCGCTCCAGGATACCGGGGAGCTGTTTTTT. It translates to CASRFDSPLQDTGELFF.

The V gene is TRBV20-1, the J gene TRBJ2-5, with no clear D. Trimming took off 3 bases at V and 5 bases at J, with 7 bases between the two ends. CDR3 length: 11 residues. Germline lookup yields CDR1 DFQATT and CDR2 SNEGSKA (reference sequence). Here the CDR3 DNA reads TGCAGTGCTAGGCCCCGGGAGACCCAGTACTTC. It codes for CSARPRETQYF.

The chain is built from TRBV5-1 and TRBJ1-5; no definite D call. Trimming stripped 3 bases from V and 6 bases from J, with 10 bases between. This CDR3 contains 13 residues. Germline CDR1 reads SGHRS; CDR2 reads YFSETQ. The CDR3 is CASSYTTGQPQHF. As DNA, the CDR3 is TGCGCCAGCAGCTACACGACTGGTCAGCCCCAGCATTTT.

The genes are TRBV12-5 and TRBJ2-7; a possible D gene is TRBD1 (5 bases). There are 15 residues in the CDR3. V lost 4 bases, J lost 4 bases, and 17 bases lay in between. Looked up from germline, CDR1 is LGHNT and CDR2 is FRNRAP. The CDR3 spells CASGSSVGQAYEQYF. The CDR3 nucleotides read TGTGCTAGTGGTTCCTCCGTGGGGCAGGCTTACGAGCAGTACTTC. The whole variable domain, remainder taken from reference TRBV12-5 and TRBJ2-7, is DARVTQTPRHKVTEMGQEVTMRCQPILGHNTVFWYRQTMMQGLELLAYFRNRAPLDDSGMPKDRFSAEMPDATLATLKIQPSEPRDSAVYFCASGSSVGQAYEQYFGPGTRLTVT.

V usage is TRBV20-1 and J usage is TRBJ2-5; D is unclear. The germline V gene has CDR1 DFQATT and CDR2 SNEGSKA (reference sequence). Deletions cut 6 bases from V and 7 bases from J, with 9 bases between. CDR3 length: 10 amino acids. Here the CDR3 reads CSAPLGTQYF. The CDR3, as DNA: TGCAGTGCCCCCCTCGGGACCCAGTACTTC.

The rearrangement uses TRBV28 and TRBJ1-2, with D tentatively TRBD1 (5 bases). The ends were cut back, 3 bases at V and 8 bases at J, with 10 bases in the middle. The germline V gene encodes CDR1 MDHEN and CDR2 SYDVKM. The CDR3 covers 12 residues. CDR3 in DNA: TGTGCCAGCAGTTTGGGCAGGGAAGGCTACACCTTC. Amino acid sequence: CASSLGREGYTF.

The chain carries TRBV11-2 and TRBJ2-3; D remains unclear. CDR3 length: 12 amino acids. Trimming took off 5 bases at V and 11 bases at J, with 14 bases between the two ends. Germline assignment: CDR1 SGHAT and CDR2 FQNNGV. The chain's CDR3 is CASSETPIGQYF. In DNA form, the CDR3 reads TGTGCCAGCAGCGAGACACCTATAGGGCAGTATTTT.

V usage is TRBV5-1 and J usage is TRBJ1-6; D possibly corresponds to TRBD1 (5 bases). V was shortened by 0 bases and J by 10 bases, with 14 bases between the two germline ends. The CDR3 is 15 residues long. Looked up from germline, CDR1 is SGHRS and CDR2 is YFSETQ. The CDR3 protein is CASSLDGREQSPLHF. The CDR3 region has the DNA TGCGCCAGCAGCTTGGATGGCAGGGAACAATCACCCCTCCACTTT.

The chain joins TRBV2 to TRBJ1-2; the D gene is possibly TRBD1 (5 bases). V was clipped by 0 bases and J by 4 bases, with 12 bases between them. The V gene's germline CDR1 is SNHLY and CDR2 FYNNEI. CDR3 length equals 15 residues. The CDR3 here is CASSEAVGEGYGYTF. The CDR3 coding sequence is TGTGCCAGCAGTGAAGCGGTAGGGGAAGGCTATGGCTACACCTTC.